The subject of this entry is one TCR beta chain. Its specificity is unknown. The repertoire was sequenced with immunoSEQ multiplex PCR; TCRdb's copy has only in-frame clones and lacks some. The table lists tens of thousands of clones, around 94% of them singletons. The time point denotes: new active TB diagnosis, blood taken before or within 7 days of starting treatment. Patients were newly diagnosed, HIV-seronegative, and aged 18 or older. Each patient had positive sputum smear microscopy and/or positive culture. This entry is derived from a study of T cells in tuberculosis. The CDR3 covers 14 residues. The germline V and J ends were trimmed by 4 bases and 1 base, with 10 bases remaining between them. The V gene's germline CDR1 is SGHDN and CDR2 FVKESK. Findings and caveats of the study: Active tuberculosis alpha repertoires lay closer to GMM-specific TCRs than controls'. The TCR-beta difference was not significant; alpha differences partly reflected length.

The material sequenced was PBMCs, taken at tuberculosis diagnosis. The chain couples TRBV14 to TRBJ1-1, with D unresolved. The TCR sequence derives from an adult with tuberculosis. The CDR3 region has the DNA TGTGCCAGCAGCCGGAGGCAGGAGAACACTGAAGCTTTCTTT. Its protein product is CASSRRQENTEAFF.